These 2 T cell receptor beta chains share one sample of origin, sequenced in a study of blood T cell repertoires in COVID-19. Clones were sequenced by immunoSEQ multiplex PCR, and TCRdb holds only the in-frame ones, with some missing. The table has 130,000 to 150,000 clones, around four fifths seen once. Sequencing was done on a sample of peripheral blood. The source of these receptors is a woman aged 40 to 50 with active or convalescent COVID-19.

The chain has TRBV28 and TRBJ2-7, with unresolved D. Looked up from germline, CDR1 is MDHEN and CDR2 is SYDVKM. Trimming shortened V by 4 bases and J by 2 bases, and 9 bases separated the two germline ends. The CDR3 is made up of 13 amino acids. CDR3 sequence: CASSYSGPYEQYF. The CDR3 DNA follows: TGTGCCAGCAGTTATTCTGGCCCCTACGAGCAGTACTTC.

The chain uses TRBV5-1 and TRBJ1-2, with 7 bases aligning to TRBD1. From germline, CDR1 is SGHRS and CDR2 YFSETQ. The CDR3 runs 17 residues. J was trimmed by 4 bases and V by 0 bases; bases with no gene match: 12. The CDR3 nucleotides are TGCGCCAGCAGCTTGGCGGACAGGACAGACCTCCCCTATGGCTACACCTTC. Protein product: CASSLADRTDLPYGYTF.